Following are 13 T cell receptor beta chains from one sample sequenced in a study of T-cell reconstitution after alpha-beta-depleted transplantation in children. Preparation of the TCRbeta library used unique molecular identifiers. TCRdb used MiXCR to reprocess the PCR reads, holding one entry per CDR3 protein. Counted here are roughly 570,000 distinct CDR3 sequences, about a quarter occurring once; the ten biggest clones make up less than 40%. The starting material was PBMCs, obtained before TCRalphabeta/CD19-depleted stem cell transplant. Source of these receptors: a boy younger than two with Wiskott-Aldrich syndrome, due to receive a stem cell transplant.

V is TRBV20-1 and J is TRBJ2-1, with D unclear. Germline lookup yields CDR1 DFQATT and CDR2 SNEGSKA (reference sequence). Trimming removed 6 bases from V and 3 bases from J, with 15 bases in between. This CDR3 is 14 amino acids long. The CDR3 nucleotides are TGCAGTGCCTCGGAAGGGCCCTACTACAATGAGCAGTTCTTC. This encodes CSASEGPYYNEQFF.

The chain links TRBV2 to TRBJ2-1; D gene uncertain. The CDR3 spans 13 residues. Germline V gene sequence: CDR1 SNHLY, CDR2 FYNNEI. Trimming took 2 bases from V and 8 from J, leaving 10 bases between them. CDR3 sequence: CASSESGGDEQFF. CDR3 DNA sequence: TGTGCCAGCAGTGAATCGGGCGGTGATGAGCAGTTCTTC.

This clonotype turned up a few times. The genes are TRBV27 and TRBJ2-7, with D uncertain. The V gene lost 5 bases and the J gene lost 5 bases, with 7 bases spanning the gap. Germline values: CDR1 MNHEY, CDR2 SMNVEV (reference sequence). CDR3 length: 11 residues. CDR3 DNA: TGTGCCAGCAGTCGGTTCGACGAGCAGTACTTC. Encoded protein: CASSRFDEQYF.

The J gene is TRBJ1-1, the V gene TRBV2; D is uncertain. The V and J ends lost 2 bases and 3 bases respectively, with 10 bases between them. Per germline, CDR1 SNHLY and CDR2 FYNNEI. The CDR3 is 14 amino acids. The CDR3 nucleotides are TGTGCCAGCAGTGAAACAGCTCGTCACACTGAAGCTTTCTTT. Translated, it gives CASSETARHTEAFF.

This sequence joins TRBV6-5 and TRBJ1-4, with 8 bases aligning to TRBD1. Germline CDR1 reads MNHEY; CDR2 reads SVGAGI. The CDR3 loop spans 15 amino acids. V trimming: 0 bases; J trimming: 6 bases; junction bases outside the gene matches: 3. Here the CDR3 reads CASSYSRGLDEKLFF. As DNA, the CDR3 is TGTGCCAGCAGTTACTCCAGGGGGCTTGATGAAAAACTGTTTTTT.

This clonotype was picked up a small number of times. The chain recombines TRBV5-1 with TRBJ2-5, with 7 bases lining up with TRBD2. The CDR3 contains 15 residues. After removal of 4 bases from V and 7 bases from J, the junction contained 13 bases not matched to a gene. Germline V lookup: CDR1 SGHRS, CDR2 YFSETQ. CDR3 residues: CASSPIVGGAGTQYF. DNA of the CDR3: TGCGCCAGCAGCCCCATCGTGGGAGGGGCAGGGACCCAGTACTTC.

This clonotype has only a few counts. The V and J genes are TRBV5-1 and TRBJ2-7, with TRBD1 matching 10 bases. Germline CDR1 is SGHRS and CDR2 is YFSETQ. V trimming: 4 bases; J trimming: 6 bases; junction bases outside the gene matches: 16. The CDR3 has 17 amino acids. The CDR3 nucleotides are TGCGCCAGCAGCCGGCAAATCCGGGACAGGGGAGGTAGCGAGCAGTACTTC. It translates to CASSRQIRDRGGSEQYF.

This clonotype was counted a few times. The chain links TRBV20-1 to TRBJ1-4; TRBD1 matches 9 bases. There are 13 residues in the CDR3. V trimming: 6 bases; J trimming: 8 bases; junction bases outside the gene matches: 7. The V gene's germline CDR1 is DFQATT and CDR2 SNEGSKA (reference sequence). CDR3 coding DNA: TGCAGTGCCCCGGGACAGGGAGAAGAAAAACTGTTTTTT. It specifies CSAPGQGEEKLFF.

The gene calls are TRBV14 and TRBJ1-2; D ambiguous. The V gene lost 4 bases and the J gene lost 8 bases, with 20 bases spanning the gap. The CDR3 has 15 residues. Germline lookup yields CDR1 SGHDN and CDR2 FVKESK. CDR3 DNA: TGTGCCAGCAGCCCTGGGTGGGGAAGACCATCAGGCTACACCTTC. Its translation is CASSPGWGRPSGYTF.

This clonotype was picked up a small number of times. The chain employs TRBV5-1 and TRBJ2-1, with 8 bases matching TRBD2. CDR3 length: 17 residues. V lost 4 bases and J lost 2; bases outside the gene matches: 11. Germline V gene data show CDR1 as SGHRS and CDR2 as YFSETQ. This CDR3 reads CASSLVSGSQTYNEQFF. The CDR3 coding sequence is TGCGCCAGCAGCCTCGTGAGCGGGAGTCAAACCTACAATGAGCAGTTCTTC.

V and J are TRBV12-3 or TRBV12-4 and TRBJ2-1; a weak D match, TRBD1 (6 bases). The CDR3 loop spans 13 amino acids. With 1 base removed from V and 8 bases from J, the gap between germline ends came to 9 bases. CDR3 sequence: CASSLDREYEQFF. CDR3 bases: TGTGCCAGCAGTTTAGACAGGGAATATGAGCAGTTCTTC.

The chain uses TRBV5-1 and TRBJ1-4, with D maybe TRBD1 (6 bases). CDR1 and CDR2 from the germline V gene are SGHRS and YFSETQ. The CDR3 is 14 amino acids. Trimming took 2 bases from V and 7 from J, leaving 12 bases between them. CDR3 sequence reads: CASSFGDRFEKLFF. In nucleotides, the CDR3 is TGCGCCAGCAGCTTCGGTGACAGGTTTGAAAAACTGTTTTTT. The complete variable domain, with remaining parts taken from reference TRBV5-1 and TRBJ1-4, reads KAGVTQTPRYLIKTRGQQVTLSCSPISGHRSVSWYQQTPGQGLQFLFEYFSETQRNKGNFPGRFSGRQFSNSRSEMNVSTLELGDSALYLCASSFGDRFEKLFFGSGTQLSVL.

The chain uses TRBV10-3 and TRBJ1-1; TRBD1 aligns across 7 bases. The germline CDR1 and CDR2 sequences are ENHRY and SYGVKD. The CDR3 spans 12 residues. The V segment lost 6 bases and the J segment 5 bases; nucleotides outside the gene matches: 3. CDR3 in amino acids: CAISTGATEAFF. Written as DNA, the CDR3 is TGTGCCATCAGCACAGGGGCGACTGAAGCTTTCTTT.